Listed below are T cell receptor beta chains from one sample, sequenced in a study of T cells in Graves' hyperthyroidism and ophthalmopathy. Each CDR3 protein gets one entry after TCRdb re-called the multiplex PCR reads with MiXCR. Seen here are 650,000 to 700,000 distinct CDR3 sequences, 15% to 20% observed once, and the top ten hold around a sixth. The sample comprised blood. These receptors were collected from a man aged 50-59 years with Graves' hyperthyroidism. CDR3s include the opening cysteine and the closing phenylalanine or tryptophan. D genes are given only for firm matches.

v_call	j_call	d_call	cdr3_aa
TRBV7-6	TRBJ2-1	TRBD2	CASSLSPTSGRVHTYNEQFF
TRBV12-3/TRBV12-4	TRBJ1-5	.	CASSHREGRNQPQHF
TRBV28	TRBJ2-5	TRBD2	CASSLGRAEEETQYF
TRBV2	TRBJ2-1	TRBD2	CASGKRTSGENEQFF
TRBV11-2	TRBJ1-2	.	CASSLLYSGTSHYGYTF
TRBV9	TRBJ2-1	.	CASSGAPGGEQFF
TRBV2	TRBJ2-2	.	CASTLTGAGITGELFF
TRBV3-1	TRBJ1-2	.	CASSRGGFDYGYTF
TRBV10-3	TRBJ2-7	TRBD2	CAIGGGPRKGYEQYF
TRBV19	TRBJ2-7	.	CASSNRIRSYEQYF
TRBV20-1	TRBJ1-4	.	CSARDGGINEKLFF
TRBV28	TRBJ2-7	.	CASSPHGNSYEQYF
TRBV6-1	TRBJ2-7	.	CASSSSILGGRGEQYF
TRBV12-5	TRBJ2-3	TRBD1	CASGSGTASTDTQYF
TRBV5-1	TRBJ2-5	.	CASGRQSQETQYF
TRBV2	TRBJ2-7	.	CASSRDTLGSYEQYF
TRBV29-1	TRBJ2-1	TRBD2	CSANPLAGAGSYNEQFF
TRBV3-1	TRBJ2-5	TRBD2	CASSQAGSGSRTQYF
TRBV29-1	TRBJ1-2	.	CSVVEGVNNYGYTF
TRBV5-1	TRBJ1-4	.	CASSLGSTGVNEKLFF
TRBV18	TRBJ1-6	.	CASSPGNGSPLHF
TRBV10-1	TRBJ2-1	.	CASSKSGQGEQFF
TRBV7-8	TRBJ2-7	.	CASSLEWPGHYEQYF
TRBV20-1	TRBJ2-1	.	CSEYGSLNEQFF
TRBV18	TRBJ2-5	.	CASSPFGSKETQYF
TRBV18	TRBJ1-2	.	CASSPSGGNYGYTF
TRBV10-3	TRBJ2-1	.	CAISEPLGSYNEQFF
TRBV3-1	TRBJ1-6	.	CASSQDMAGRNSPLHF
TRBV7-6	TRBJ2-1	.	CASSLEAYNEQFF
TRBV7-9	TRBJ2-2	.	CASSSDLTGELFF
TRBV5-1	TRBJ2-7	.	CASSLGSRGLAYEQYF
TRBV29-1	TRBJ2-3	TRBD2	CSVEFSGRRDTQYF
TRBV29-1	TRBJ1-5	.	CSVEDGTNSNQPQHF
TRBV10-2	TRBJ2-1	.	CASSEGPSGFQQFF
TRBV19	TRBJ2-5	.	CASSITQGGGQTQYF
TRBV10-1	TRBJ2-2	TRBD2	CASSESTSGRAVGELFF
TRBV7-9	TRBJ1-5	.	CASSFASANQPQHF
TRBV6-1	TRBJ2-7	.	CASKAGLSSYEQYF
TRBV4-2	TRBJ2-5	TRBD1	CASSLSQGAQSETQYF
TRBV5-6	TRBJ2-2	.	CASSLGRDGGTGELFF
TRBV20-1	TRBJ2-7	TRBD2	CSAKTAGRDFFEQYF